This T cell receptor (beta chain) was sequenced in a study of blood T cell repertoires in COVID-19. The overall study: Acute-phase and convalescent COVID-19 samples originated in the United States, Italy and Spain.

The germline V gene encodes CDR1 GTSNPN and CDR2 SVGIG (reference sequence). There are 15 residues in the CDR3. V was clipped by 0 bases and J by 7 bases, with 18 bases between them. This clone was found once. Using immunoSEQ multiplex PCR, the repertoire was profiled, and TCRdb retains in-frame clones only, with some absent. The data show over 25,000 clones, roughly 91% seen once. Source material: peripheral blood. This sequence joins TRBV30 and TRBJ2-5; possibly TRBD1 for D (6 bases). This clonotype was obtained from a man in his 70s with active or convalescent COVID-19. Here the CDR3 reads CAWSVQGRGMGTQYF. The CDR3 DNA is TGTGCCTGGAGTGTACAGGGTAGGGGTATGGGGACCCAGTACTTC. Full variable domain (rest looked up from reference TRBV30 and TRBJ2-5): SQTIHQWPATLVQPVGSPLSLECTVEGTSNPNLYWYRQAAGRGLQLLFYSVGIGQISSEVPQNLSASRPQDRQFILSSKKLLLSDSGFYLCAWSVQGRGMGTQYFGPGTRLLVL.